A single sample gave rise to the 2 T cell receptor beta chains below, sequenced in a study of CD8+ T cells in alopecia areata. Reverse transcription of extracted RNA yielded cDNA, which provided the sequencing template. Assay: immunoSEQ multiplex PCR; the TCRdb copy retains only in-frame clones and omits some. The table records fewer than 350,000 clones, 58% of them present only once. As for treatment: oral pan-JAK inhibitor, 5-10 mg twice daily. The sequencing here drew on CD4+ T cells sorted from blood, taken at week 24, from a patient treated with tofacitinib. The receptors come from a human donor with alopecia areata.

The rearrangement links TRBV7-9 to TRBJ1-2; no reliable D call. CDR3 length: 14 amino acids. Germline values: CDR1 SEHNR, CDR2 FQNEAQ (reference sequence). Trimming left V 3 bases short and J 9 bases short, with 17 bases between. For the CDR3, the DNA is TGTGCCAGCAGCTTTGGAGAGAGGCTAATTAGCTACACCTTC. It specifies CASSFGERLISYTF.

The chain links TRBV30 to TRBJ2-5, with 11 bases aligning to TRBD1. Germline assignment: CDR1 GTSNPN and CDR2 SVGIG (reference sequence). There are 15 residues in the CDR3. V lost 2 bases and J lost 1; bases outside the gene matches: 3. Here the CDR3 reads CAWSPGTGGQETQYF. CDR3 DNA sequence: TGTGCCTGGAGTCCCGGGACAGGGGGCCAAGAGACCCAGTACTTC. The variable domain in full, completed from reference TRBV30 and TRBJ2-5, reads SQTIHQWPATLVQPVGSPLSLECTVEGTSNPNLYWYRQAAGRGLQLLFYSVGIGQISSEVPQNLSASRPQDRQFILSSKKLLLSDSGFYLCAWSPGTGGQETQYFGPGTRLLVL.